Listed here are 15 T cell receptor beta chains from one sample, sequenced in a study of shared clonotypes between healthy human individuals. Assay: immunoSEQ multiplex PCR; the TCRdb copy retains only in-frame clones and omits some. Seen here are 2 million to 2.5 million clones, about 90% observed once, and the top ten hold around 0.4%. Sequenced material: naive CD4+ T cells from PBMCs. Subset meaning: CD45RA+ positively selected. These receptor sequences come from a man aged 18 to 29 in good health. Some clones in this sample may be carry-over from other donors' samples.

The DNA for the CDR3 is TGCAGCGTTGTTAGTGCTGGAAACACCATATATTTT. This codes for CSVVSAGNTIYF. The chain uses TRBV29-1 and TRBJ1-3; D unclear. V was shortened by 4 bases and J by 2 bases, with 6 bases between the two germline ends. Germline V lookup: CDR1 SQVTM, CDR2 ANQGSEA. This CDR3 is 12 amino acids long.

The chain combines TRBV5-1 with TRBJ2-5; no clear D. This CDR3 has 15 residues. V was pared by 1 base and J by 9 bases, with 19 bases between. Germline-derived CDR1 and CDR2 are SGHRS and YFSETQ. CDR3 sequence (DNA): TGCGCCAGCAGCTTGATGTACACTATCGATGGGGCCCAGTACTTC. Encoded protein: CASSLMYTIDGAQYF.

The J gene is TRBJ1-2, the V gene TRBV19; 10 nucleotides align to TRBD1. Germline CDR1 reads LNHDA; CDR2 reads SQIVND (reference sequence). CDR3 length: 15 residues. The J segment lost 4 bases and the V segment lost 3 bases, leaving 5 bases of the junction unmatched. The CDR3 spells CASSIPGQGIYGYTF. CDR3 nucleotides: TGTGCCAGTAGTATTCCGGGACAGGGGATCTATGGCTACACCTTC.

This clone was seen a single time. The chain recombines TRBV7-8 with TRBJ1-1, with D tentatively TRBD1 (5 bases). Germline assignment: CDR1 SGHVS and CDR2 FQNEAQ. This CDR3 region has 15 residues. Deletions cut 7 bases from V and 0 bases from J, with 15 bases between. The CDR3 sequence: CASKIKTGLNTEAFF. CDR3 sequence (DNA): TGTGCCAGCAAAATCAAAACAGGCCTGAACACTGAAGCTTTCTTT.

CDR3 sequence: CASSIRRVDEQFF. In DNA form, the CDR3 reads TGTGCCAGTAGTATAAGGAGGGTAGATGAGCAGTTCTTC. The V gene is TRBV19, the J gene TRBJ2-1; D may be TRBD2 (6 bases). Germline V gene data show CDR1 as LNHDA and CDR2 as SQIVND (reference sequence). This CDR3 spans 13 amino acids. The germline V and J ends were trimmed by 2 bases and 8 bases, with 10 bases remaining between them.

The V gene is TRBV6-1, the J gene TRBJ1-1, with TRBD1 matching over 7 bases. CDR3 length equals 12 residues. Germline assignment: CDR1 MNHNS and CDR2 SASEGT. Unmatched junction bases numbered 6, after V lost 3 bases and J lost 11 bases. The CDR3 nucleotides read TGTGCCAGCAGTGAGGGACAGAGAAGGGCTTTCTTT. Its translation is CASSEGQRRAFF.

This clone was seen a few times. The rearrangement uses TRBV6-5 and TRBJ1-2; no clear D. The germline V gene has CDR1 MNHEY and CDR2 SVGAGI. This CDR3 has 13 residues. Trimming took 2 bases from V and 3 from J, leaving 7 bases between them. CDR3 coding DNA: TGTGCCAGCAGTTACGAGCGATACTATGGCTACACCTTC. Amino acid sequence: CASSYERYYGYTF.

The gene calls are TRBV29-1 and TRBJ1-2; a possible D gene is TRBD1 (6 bases). Per the germline V gene, CDR1 is SQVTM and CDR2 is ANQGSEA. The V gene lost 4 bases and the J gene lost 7 bases, with 34 bases spanning the gap. The CDR3 has 19 amino acids. The CDR3 DNA is TGCAGCGTTGGGGGGGGCAGAATAAACCAACAACTTCAACTATTTGGCTACACCTTC. It codes for CSVGGGRINQQLQLFGYTF.

V is TRBV5-4 and J is TRBJ1-1, with D unresolved. CDR1 and CDR2 from the germline V gene are SGHNT and YYREEE (reference sequence). The CDR3 has 13 residues. V was clipped by 4 bases and J by 4 bases, with 11 bases between them. CDR3 loop: CASSQGYGTEAFF. In nucleotides, the CDR3 is TGTGCCAGCAGCCAAGGTTACGGCACTGAAGCTTTCTTT.

The genes are TRBV4-2 and TRBJ2-5; 9 positions match TRBD2. The length of the CDR3 is 16 residues. V was pared by 4 bases and J by 1 base, with 7 bases of the junction left unmatched. Germline values: CDR1 LGHNA, CDR2 YNFKEQ. CDR3 bases: TGTGCCAGCAGCCCGGGGCTAGCGGGGTCCCAAGAGACCCAGTACTTC. This gives the protein CASSPGLAGSQETQYF.

This chain links TRBV5-1 with TRBJ2-2, with a tentative D call TRBD1 (6 bases). The V gene's germline CDR1 is SGHRS and CDR2 YFSETQ. CDR3 size: 17 residues. Trimming shortened V by 4 bases and J by 4 bases, and 20 bases separated the two germline ends. This CDR3 is CASSPSSADSTTGELFF. The CDR3 DNA is TGCGCCAGCAGCCCCAGCTCTGCGGACAGTACCACCGGGGAGCTGTTTTTT. Based on the CDR3 plus reference TRBV5-1 and TRBJ2-2, the full variable domain is KAGVTQTPRYLIKTRGQQVTLSCSPISGHRSVSWYQQTPGQGLQFLFEYFSETQRNKGNFPGRFSGRQFSNSRSEMNVSTLELGDSALYLCASSPSSADSTTGELFFGEGSRLTVL.

The gene calls are TRBV5-5 and TRBJ1-2; TRBD1 aligns across 10 bases. The CDR3 contains 14 residues. Trimming at V came to 7 bases and at J to 2 bases, leaving 5 bases not matched to a gene. In germline, CDR1 is SGHKS, CDR2 YYEKEE (reference sequence). CDR3 nucleotides: TGTGCCAGCGCCCGGACAGGGGGAAACTATGGCTACACCTTC. It translates to CASARTGGNYGYTF. Filled out from reference TRBV5-5 and TRBJ1-2, the complete variable domain reads DAGVTQSPTHLIKTRGQQVTLRCSPISGHKSVSWYQQVLGQGPQFIFQYYEKEERGRGNFPDRFSARQFPNYSSELNVNALLLGDSALYLCASARTGGNYGYTFGSGTRLTVV.

The sample holds one count of this clone. The chain has TRBV5-1 and TRBJ2-1; TRBD1 might be the D (5 bases). The CDR3 sequence is 15 residues long. Germline V lookup: CDR1 SGHRS, CDR2 YFSETQ. The V end lost 0 bases, the J end lost 4 bases, and 11 bases lay between the germline ends. This CDR3 reads CASSLGQFQYNEQFF. The CDR3 DNA sequence: TGCGCCAGCAGCTTGGGACAGTTTCAATACAATGAGCAGTTCTTC.

The CDR3 DNA sequence: TGTGCCAGCAGCTTGTCTTACGGGGAGCTGTTTTTT. The encoded protein is CASSLSYGELFF. This rearrangement joins TRBV7-9 to TRBJ2-2; D is undetermined. CDR3 size: 12 residues. Germline V gene data show CDR1 as SEHNR and CDR2 as FQNEAQ (reference sequence). Trimming took off 3 bases at V and 7 bases at J, with 6 bases between the two ends.

Turning to this clone: The same CDR3 arises from other DNA sequences in this sample as well. The chain is built from TRBV11-2 and TRBJ2-1; possibly TRBD2 for D (6 bases). CDR1 and CDR2 (germline): SGHAT, FQNNGV. Trimming left V 3 bases short and J 7 bases short, with 7 bases between. The CDR3 is 12 amino acids. The CDR3: CASSFSGNEQFF. In DNA, the CDR3 is TGTGCCAGCAGCTTTAGCGGAAATGAGCAGTTCTTC. Combining the CDR3 with reference TRBV11-2 and TRBJ2-1 gives the whole variable domain EAGVAQSPRYKIIEKRQSVAFWCNPISGHATLYWYQQILGQGPKLLIQFQNNGVVDDSQLPKDRFSAERLKGVDSTLKIQPAKLEDSAVYLCASSFSGNEQFFGPGTRLTVL.